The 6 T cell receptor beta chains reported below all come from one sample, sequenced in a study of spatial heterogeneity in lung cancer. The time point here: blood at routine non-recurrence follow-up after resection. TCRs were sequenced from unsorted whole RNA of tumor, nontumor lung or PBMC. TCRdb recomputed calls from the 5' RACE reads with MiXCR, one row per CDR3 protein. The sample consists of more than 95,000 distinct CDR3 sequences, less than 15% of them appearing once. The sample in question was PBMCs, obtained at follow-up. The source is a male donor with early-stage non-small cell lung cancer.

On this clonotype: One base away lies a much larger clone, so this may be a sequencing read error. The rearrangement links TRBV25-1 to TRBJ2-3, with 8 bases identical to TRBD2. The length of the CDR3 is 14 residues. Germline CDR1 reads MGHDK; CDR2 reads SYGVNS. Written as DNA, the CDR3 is TGTGTCAGCAGTGCAACTAGCGGAACAGATACGCAGTATTTT. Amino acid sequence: CVSSATSGTDTQYF.

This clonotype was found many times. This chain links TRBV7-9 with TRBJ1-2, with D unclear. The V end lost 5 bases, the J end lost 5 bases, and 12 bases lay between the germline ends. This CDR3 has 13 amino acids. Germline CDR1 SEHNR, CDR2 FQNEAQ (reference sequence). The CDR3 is CASSVDGDYGYTF. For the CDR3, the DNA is TGTGCCAGCAGCGTGGACGGGGATTATGGCTACACCTTC.

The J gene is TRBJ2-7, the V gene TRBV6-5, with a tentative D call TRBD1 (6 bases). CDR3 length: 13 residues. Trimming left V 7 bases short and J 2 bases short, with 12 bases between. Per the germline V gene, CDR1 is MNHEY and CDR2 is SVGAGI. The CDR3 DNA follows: TGTGCCAGCATAGGGGGACACCCCTACGAGCAGTACTTC. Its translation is CASIGGHPYEQYF.

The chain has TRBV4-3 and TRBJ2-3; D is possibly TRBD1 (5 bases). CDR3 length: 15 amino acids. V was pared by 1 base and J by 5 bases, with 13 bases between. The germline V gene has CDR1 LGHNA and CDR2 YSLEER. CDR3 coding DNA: TGCGCCAGCAGCCAAGGGTGGGTTCAGGGAGATACGCAGTATTTT. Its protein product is CASSQGWVQGDTQYF.

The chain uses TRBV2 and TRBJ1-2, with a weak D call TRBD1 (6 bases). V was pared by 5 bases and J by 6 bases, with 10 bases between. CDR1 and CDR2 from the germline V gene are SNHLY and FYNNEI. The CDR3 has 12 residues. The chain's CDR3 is CASSTGQHGYTF. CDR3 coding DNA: TGTGCCAGCAGTACCGGACAGCATGGCTACACCTTC.

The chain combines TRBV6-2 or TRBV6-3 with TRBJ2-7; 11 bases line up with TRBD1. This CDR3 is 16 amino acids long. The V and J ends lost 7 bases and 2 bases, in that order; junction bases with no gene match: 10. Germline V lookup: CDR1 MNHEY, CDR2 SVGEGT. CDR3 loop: CASTINGDRGTYEQYF. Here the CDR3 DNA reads TGTGCCAGCACGATTAACGGGGACAGGGGGACCTACGAGCAGTACTTC.